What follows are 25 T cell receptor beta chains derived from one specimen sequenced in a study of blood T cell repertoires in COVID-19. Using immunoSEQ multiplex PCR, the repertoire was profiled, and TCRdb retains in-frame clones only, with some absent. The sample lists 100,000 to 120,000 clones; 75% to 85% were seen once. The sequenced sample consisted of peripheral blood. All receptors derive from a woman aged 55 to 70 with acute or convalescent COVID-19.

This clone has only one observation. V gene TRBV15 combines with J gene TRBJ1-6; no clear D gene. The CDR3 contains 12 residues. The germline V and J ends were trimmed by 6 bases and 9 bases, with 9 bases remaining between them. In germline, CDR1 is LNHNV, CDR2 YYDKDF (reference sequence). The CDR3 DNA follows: TGTGCCACCAGTTCGATTAGTTCACCCCTCCACTTT. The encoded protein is CATSSISSPLHF.

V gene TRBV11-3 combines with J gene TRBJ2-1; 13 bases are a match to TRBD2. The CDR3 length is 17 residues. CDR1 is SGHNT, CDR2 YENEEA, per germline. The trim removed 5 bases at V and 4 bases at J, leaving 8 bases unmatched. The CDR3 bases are TGTGCCAGCAGCCCAAATCGACTAGCGGGGGGATACAATGAGCAGTTCTTC. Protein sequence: CASSPNRLAGGYNEQFF.

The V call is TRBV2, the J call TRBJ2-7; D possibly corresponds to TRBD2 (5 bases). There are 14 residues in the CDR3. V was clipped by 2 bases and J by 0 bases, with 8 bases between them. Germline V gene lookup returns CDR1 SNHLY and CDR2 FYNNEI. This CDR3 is CASSEMGSSYEQYF. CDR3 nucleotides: TGTGCCAGCAGTGAAATGGGGAGCTCCTACGAGCAGTACTTC.

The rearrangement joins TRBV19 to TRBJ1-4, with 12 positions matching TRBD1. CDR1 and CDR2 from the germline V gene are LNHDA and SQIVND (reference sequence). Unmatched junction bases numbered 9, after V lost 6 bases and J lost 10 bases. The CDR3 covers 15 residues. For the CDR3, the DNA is TGTGCCAGTAGCTTGAGGGACAGGGGGCCGGTAAAACTGTTTTTT. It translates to CASSLRDRGPVKLFF.

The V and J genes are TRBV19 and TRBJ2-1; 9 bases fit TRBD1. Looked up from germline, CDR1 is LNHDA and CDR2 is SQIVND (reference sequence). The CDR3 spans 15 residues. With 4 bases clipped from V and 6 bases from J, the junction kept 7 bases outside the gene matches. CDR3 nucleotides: TGTGCCAGTAGTACGCGGACAGGGGTCCTCAATGAGCAGTTCTTC. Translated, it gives CASSTRTGVLNEQFF.

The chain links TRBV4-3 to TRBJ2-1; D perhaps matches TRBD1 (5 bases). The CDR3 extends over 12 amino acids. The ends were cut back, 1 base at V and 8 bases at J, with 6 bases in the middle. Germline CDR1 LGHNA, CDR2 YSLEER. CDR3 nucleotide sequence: TGCGCCAGCAGCCAAGCAGGGTATGAGCAGTTCTTC. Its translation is CASSQAGYEQFF.

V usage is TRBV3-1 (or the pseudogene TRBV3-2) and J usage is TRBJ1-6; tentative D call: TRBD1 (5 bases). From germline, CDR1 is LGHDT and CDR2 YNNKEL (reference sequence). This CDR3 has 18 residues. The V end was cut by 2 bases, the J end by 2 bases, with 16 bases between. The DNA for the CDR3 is TGTGCCAGCAGCCAAAACAGAGAACGACAGCCCTATAATTCACCCCTCCACTTT. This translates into CASSQNRERQPYNSPLHF.

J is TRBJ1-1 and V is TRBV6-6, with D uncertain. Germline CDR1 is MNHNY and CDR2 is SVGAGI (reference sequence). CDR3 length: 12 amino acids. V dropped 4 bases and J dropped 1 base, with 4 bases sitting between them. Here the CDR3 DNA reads TGTGCCAGCAGTTCCCAGAACACTGAAGCTTTCTTT. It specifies CASSSQNTEAFF.

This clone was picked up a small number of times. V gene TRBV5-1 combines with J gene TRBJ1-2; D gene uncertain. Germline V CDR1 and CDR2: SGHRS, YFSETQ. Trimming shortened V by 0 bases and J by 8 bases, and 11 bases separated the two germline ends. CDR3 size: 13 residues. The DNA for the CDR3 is TGCGCCAGCAGCTTGGAATCTCTCCAGGGCTACACCTTC. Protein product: CASSLESLQGYTF.

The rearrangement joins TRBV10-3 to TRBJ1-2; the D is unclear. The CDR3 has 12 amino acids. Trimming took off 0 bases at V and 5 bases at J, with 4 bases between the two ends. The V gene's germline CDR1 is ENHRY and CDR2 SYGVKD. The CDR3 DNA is TGTGCCATCAGTGAGTCACAGTATGGCTACACCTTC. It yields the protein CAISESQYGYTF.

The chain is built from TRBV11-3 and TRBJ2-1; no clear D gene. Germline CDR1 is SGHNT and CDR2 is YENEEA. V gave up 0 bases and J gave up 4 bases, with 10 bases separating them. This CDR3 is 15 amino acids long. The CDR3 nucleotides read TGTGCCAGCAGCTTAGATGCCAGTTTGTACAATGAGCAGTTCTTC. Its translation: CASSLDASLYNEQFF.

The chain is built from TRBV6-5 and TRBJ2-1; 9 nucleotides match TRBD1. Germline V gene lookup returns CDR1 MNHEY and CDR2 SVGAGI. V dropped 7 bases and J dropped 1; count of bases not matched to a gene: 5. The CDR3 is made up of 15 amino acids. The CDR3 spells CASKKDRGSYNEQFF. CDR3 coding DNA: TGTGCCAGCAAAAAGGACAGGGGTTCCTACAATGAGCAGTTCTTC.

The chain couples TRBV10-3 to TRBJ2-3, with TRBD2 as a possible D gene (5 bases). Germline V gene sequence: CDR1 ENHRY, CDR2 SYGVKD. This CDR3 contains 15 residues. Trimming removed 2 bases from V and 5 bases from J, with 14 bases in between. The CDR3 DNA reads TGTGCCATCAGTGAGGTCGGTAACCGGGGAGATACGCAGTATTTT. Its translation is CAISEVGNRGDTQYF.

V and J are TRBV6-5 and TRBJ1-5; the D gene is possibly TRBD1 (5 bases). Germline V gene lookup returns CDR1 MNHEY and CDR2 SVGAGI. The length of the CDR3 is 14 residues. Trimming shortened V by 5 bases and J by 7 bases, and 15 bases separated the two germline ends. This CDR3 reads CASSPSSGIQPQHF. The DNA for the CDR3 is TGTGCCAGCAGTCCCTCCTCAGGGATCCAGCCCCAGCATTTT.

CDR3 in DNA: TGCGCCAGCAGCGTAGGGACAGGGGCAATGAACACTGAAGCTTTCTTT. Translation gives CASSVGTGAMNTEAFF. The V call is TRBV4-3, the J call TRBJ1-1, with 10 bases matching TRBD1. Germline lookup yields CDR1 LGHNA and CDR2 YSLEER. This CDR3 contains 16 residues. V shed 5 bases, J shed 0 bases, and the junction held 6 bases outside the gene matches.

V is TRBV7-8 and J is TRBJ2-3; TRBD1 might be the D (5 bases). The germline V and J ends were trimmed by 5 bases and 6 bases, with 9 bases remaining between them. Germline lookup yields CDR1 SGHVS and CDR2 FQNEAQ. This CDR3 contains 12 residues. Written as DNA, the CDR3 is TGTGCCAGCAGCAAACAGGAGGATACGCAGTATTTT. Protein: CASSKQEDTQYF. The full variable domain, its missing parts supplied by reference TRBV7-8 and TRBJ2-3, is GAGVSQSPRYKVAKRGQDVALRCDPISGHVSLFWYQQALGQGPEFLTYFQNEAQLDKSGLPSDRFFAERPEGSVSTLKIQRTQQEDSAVYLCASSKQEDTQYFGPGTRLTVL.

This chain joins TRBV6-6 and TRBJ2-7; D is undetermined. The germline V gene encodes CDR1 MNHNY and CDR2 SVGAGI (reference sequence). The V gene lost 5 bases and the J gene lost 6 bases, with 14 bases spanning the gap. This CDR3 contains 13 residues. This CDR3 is CASSPDNPPEQYF. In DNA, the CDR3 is TGTGCCAGCAGTCCAGACAATCCCCCCGAGCAGTACTTC.

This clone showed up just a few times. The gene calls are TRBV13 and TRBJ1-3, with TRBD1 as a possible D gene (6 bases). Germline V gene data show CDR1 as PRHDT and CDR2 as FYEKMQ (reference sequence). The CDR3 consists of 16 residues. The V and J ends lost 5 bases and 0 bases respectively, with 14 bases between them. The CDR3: CASSNPQGISGNTIYF. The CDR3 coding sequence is TGTGCCAGCAGCAACCCCCAGGGGATCTCTGGAAACACCATATATTTT.

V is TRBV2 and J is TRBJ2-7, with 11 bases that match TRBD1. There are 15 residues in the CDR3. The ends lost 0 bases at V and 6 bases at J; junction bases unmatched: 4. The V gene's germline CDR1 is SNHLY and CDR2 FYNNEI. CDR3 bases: TGTGCCAGCAGTGAAGCCCGGACAGGGGGCTCCGAGCAGTACTTC. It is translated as CASSEARTGGSEQYF.

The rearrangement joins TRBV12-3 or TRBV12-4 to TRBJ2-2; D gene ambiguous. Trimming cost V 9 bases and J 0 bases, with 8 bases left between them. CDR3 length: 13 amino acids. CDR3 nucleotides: TGTGCCAGACCGGAGTCGAACACCGGGGAGCTGTTTTTT. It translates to CARPESNTGELFF.

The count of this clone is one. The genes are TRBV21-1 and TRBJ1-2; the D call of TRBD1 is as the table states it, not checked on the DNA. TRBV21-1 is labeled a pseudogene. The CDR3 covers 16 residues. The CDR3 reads CASSGERQGANYGYTF. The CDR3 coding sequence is TGTGCCAGCAGCGGAGAGAGGCAGGGGGCTAACTATGGCTACACCTTC.

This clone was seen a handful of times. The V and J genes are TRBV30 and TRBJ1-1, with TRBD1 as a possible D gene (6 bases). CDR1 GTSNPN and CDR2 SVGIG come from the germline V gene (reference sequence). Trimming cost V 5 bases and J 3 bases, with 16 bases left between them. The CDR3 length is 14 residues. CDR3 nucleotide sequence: TGTGCCTGGTACAGGGACGGTCGTCACACTGAAGCTTTCTTT. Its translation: CAWYRDGRHTEAFF. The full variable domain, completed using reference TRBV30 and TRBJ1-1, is SQTIHQWPATLVQPVGSPLSLECTVEGTSNPNLYWYRQAAGRGLQLLFYSVGIGQISSEVPQNLSASRPQDRQFILSSKKLLLSDSGFYLCAWYRDGRHTEAFFGQGTRLTVV.

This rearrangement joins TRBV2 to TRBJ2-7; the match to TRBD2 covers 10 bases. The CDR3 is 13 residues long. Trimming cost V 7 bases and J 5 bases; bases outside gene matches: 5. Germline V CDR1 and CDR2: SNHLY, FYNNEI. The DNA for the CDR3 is TGTGCCAGCAACAATCTAGCGGGGGACGAGCAGTACTTC. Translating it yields CASNNLAGDEQYF.

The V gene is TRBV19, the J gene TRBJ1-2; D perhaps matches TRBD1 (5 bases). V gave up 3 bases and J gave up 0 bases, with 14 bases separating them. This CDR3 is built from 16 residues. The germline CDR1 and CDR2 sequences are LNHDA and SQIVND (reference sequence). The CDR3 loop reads CASSITGLLPNYGYTF. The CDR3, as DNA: TGTGCCAGTAGTATCACGGGACTCCTCCCTAACTATGGCTACACCTTC.

The CDR3 reads CASSAIGTGDNSPLHF. The CDR3 DNA reads TGTGCCAGCAGTGCCATAGGGACAGGCGATAATTCACCCCTCCACTTT. The J gene is TRBJ1-6, the V gene TRBV6-1, with TRBD1 identical over 8 bases. The length of the CDR3 is 16 residues. Trimming removed 4 bases from V and 5 bases from J; junction bases left unmatched: 7. CDR1 and CDR2 from the germline V gene are MNHNS and SASEGT.